The sequence of this T cell receptor beta chain was determined in a study of blood T cell repertoires in COVID-19. About the research overall: Samples came from the United States, Italy and Spain, spanning acute and convalescent COVID-19. From T cells, B-cell-depleted T cells, or PBMCs came the material, which was cDNA or gDNA.

Unmatched junction bases numbered 1, after V lost 3 bases and J lost 0 bases. Germline CDR1 SQVTM, CDR2 ANQGSEA. The CDR3 runs to 15 residues. In the study's own analysis: Nucleated cell number was recorded as an estimate derived from reference gene primer amplification. Assay: immunoSEQ multiplex PCR; the TCRdb copy retains only in-frame clones and omits some. V, J and clone size were drawn from that table, and D and trimming were deduced from the DNA. The data show around 250,000 clones, approximately 80% seen once. The chain carries TRBV29-1 and TRBJ2-3, with 12 positions matching TRBD2. This clonotype was sampled from a man younger than 45 who had recovered from COVID-19. What was sequenced was peripheral blood. The CDR3 loop is CSVDGLAGSTDTQYF. Here the CDR3 DNA reads TGCAGCGTTGACGGACTAGCGGGGAGCACAGATACGCAGTATTTT.